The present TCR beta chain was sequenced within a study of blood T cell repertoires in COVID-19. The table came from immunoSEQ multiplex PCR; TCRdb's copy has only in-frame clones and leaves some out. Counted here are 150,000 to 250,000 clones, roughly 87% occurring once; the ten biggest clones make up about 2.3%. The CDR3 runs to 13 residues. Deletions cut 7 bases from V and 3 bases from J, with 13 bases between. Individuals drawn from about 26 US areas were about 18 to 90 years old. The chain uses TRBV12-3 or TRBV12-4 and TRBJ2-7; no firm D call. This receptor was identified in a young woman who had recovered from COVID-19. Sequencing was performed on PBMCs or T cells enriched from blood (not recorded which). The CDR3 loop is CASTLGQSYEQYF. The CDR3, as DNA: TGTGCCAGCACTTTGGGCCAAAGCTACGAGCAGTACTTC.